The 32 T cell receptor beta chains given below trace back to one sample, sequenced in a study of regulatory T cells in long-lasting Graves disease. Time point reported: newly diagnosed GD, antithyroid drugs for less than 3 months. Researchers made the TCR library from RNA that was extracted from PBMCs. Arm-PCR of CDR3 regions and iRepertoire HTBI primers were the basis on which TCR beta libraries were built. TCRdb used MiXCR to reprocess the multiplex PCR reads, holding one entry per CDR3 protein. The repertoire consists of hundreds of thousands of distinct CDR3 sequences, with roughly a sixth occurring once and the leading ten covering roughly 27%. This sample was also put to use in a study of T cells in Graves' hyperthyroidism and ophthalmopathy.

The starting material was peripheral blood mononuclear cells (PBMCs), obtained at new diagnosis, from a patient treated with antithyroid drugs. The receptor set was obtained from a man in his forties with Graves disease.

There are many counts of this clonotype. Lacking the conserved final phenylalanine or tryptophan, this CDR3 likely reflects a read error. The DNA is omitted, as the CDR3 cannot be located on it reliably, and the CDR3 follows TCRdb's listing. The chain couples TRBV28 to TRBJ2-7; the table's D call, TRBD2, has no DNA check behind it. The CDR3 spans 11 amino acids, including both terminal residues. The germline CDR1 and CDR2 sequences are MDHEN and SYDVKM. The CDR3 sequence is CASSSSSGGFL.

This clonotype was seen many times. This rearrangement joins TRBV20-1 to TRBJ1-2, with unresolved D. The CDR3 has 11 residues. Germline V gives CDR1 DFQATT, CDR2 SNEGSKA (reference sequence). With 5 bases removed from V and 4 bases from J, the gap between germline ends came to 8 bases. The CDR3 DNA reads as TGCAGTGCTTTCTTGTTCTATGGCTACACCTTC. Its protein is CSAFLFYGYTF.

This clonotype has a handful of counts. V usage is TRBV2 and J usage is TRBJ1-4; the D is unclear. The CDR3 is 13 residues long. Germline V gene lookup returns CDR1 SNHLY and CDR2 FYNNEI. Trimming removed 5 bases at V and 8 bases at J, with 12 bases between. DNA for the CDR3: TGTGCCAGCAGTCTAGAGATTCGCGAAAAACTGTTTTTT. It is translated as CASSLEIREKLFF.

The table lists this clonotype with many counts. J is TRBJ2-7 and V is TRBV6-1; 7 bases match TRBD1. The V gene end was trimmed by 5 bases and the J gene end by 4 bases; junction bases not matched to a gene: 8. CDR3 length: 14 amino acids. The germline CDR1 and CDR2 sequences are MNHNS and SASEGT. Here the CDR3 DNA reads TGTGCCAGCAGTACAGGGGCCCAAAGGTACGAGCAGTACTTC. As protein: CASSTGAQRYEQYF.

V usage is TRBV5-8 and J usage is TRBJ2-7; D remains ambiguous. With 1 base removed from V and 2 bases from J, the gap between germline ends came to 13 bases. Per germline, CDR1 SGHTS and CDR2 YDEGEE. This CDR3 has 15 amino acids. CDR3 amino acids: CASSLTGWPTYEQYF. CDR3 in DNA: TGTGCCAGCAGCTTGACCGGGTGGCCTACCTACGAGCAGTACTTC.

This sequence joins TRBV4-2 and TRBJ2-2; D uncertain. This CDR3 spans 15 amino acids. Trimming removed 4 bases at V and 5 bases at J, with 14 bases between. Germline V gene data show CDR1 as LGHNA and CDR2 as YNFKEQ. The CDR3 loop is CASSPSGLRTGELFF. For the CDR3, the DNA is TGTGCCAGCAGCCCGTCCGGTTTGCGGACCGGGGAGCTGTTTTTT.

This clonotype was picked up many times. The CDR3 here is CASSLPRLAGDTQYF. The CDR3 DNA follows: TGCGCCAGCAGCTTGCCCCGACTAGCGGGAGATACGCAGTATTTT. The genes are TRBV5-1 and TRBJ2-3, with TRBD2 matching 10 bases. CDR1 and CDR2 from the germline V gene are SGHRS and YFSETQ. With 1 base clipped from V and 5 bases from J, the junction kept 4 bases outside the gene matches. This CDR3 is 15 amino acids long.

CDR3 loop: CASTPRRSNTGELFF. In DNA form, the CDR3 reads TGTGCCAGCACCCCCAGGCGGTCGAACACCGGGGAGCTGTTTTTT. The chain joins TRBV6-1 to TRBJ2-2; D uncertain. Germline lookup yields CDR1 MNHNS and CDR2 SASEGT. V was clipped by 7 bases and J by 0 bases, with 12 bases between them. The CDR3 is 15 residues long.

This clonotype has at least ten counts. This rearrangement joins TRBV28 to TRBJ1-5; D possibly corresponds to TRBD1 (5 bases). Germline V gene sequence: CDR1 MDHEN, CDR2 SYDVKM. Trimming left V 6 bases short and J 3 bases short, with 12 bases between. This CDR3 contains 14 residues. The CDR3 loop is CASRRAGVNQPQHF. The CDR3 nucleotides are TGTGCCAGCAGACGAGCGGGGGTCAATCAGCCCCAGCATTTT.

This clonotype was observed many times. The V and J genes are TRBV7-9 and TRBJ2-7, with 10 bases aligning to TRBD1. CDR1 is SEHNR, CDR2 FQNEAQ, per germline (reference sequence). This CDR3 has 15 amino acids. Losses at the gene ends were 4 bases for V and 7 bases for J; bases not matched to a gene: 10. CDR3 amino acids: CASSSPGQGHGEQYF. The CDR3 DNA reads as TGTGCCAGCAGCTCGCCGGGACAGGGGCATGGGGAGCAGTACTTC.

The CDR3 reads CASSSRTGLETQYF. The CDR3 coding sequence is TGTGCCAGCAGCTCCAGGACAGGGCTAGAGACCCAGTACTTC. The chain uses TRBV13 and TRBJ2-5, with 8 bases lining up with TRBD1. V shed 4 bases and J 4 bases; nucleotides not matched to a gene: 5. The CDR3 covers 14 residues. CDR1 and CDR2 from the germline V gene are PRHDT and FYEKMQ (reference sequence).

This chain joins TRBV6-1 and TRBJ1-5, with 7 bases that match TRBD1. CDR1 is MNHNS, CDR2 SASEGT, per germline. The CDR3 covers 18 residues. J was trimmed by 0 bases and V by 2 bases; bases with no gene match: 10. The CDR3 DNA reads as TGTGCCAGCAGTGAACGGACAGGAGGTTGGGGTAGCAATCAGCCCCAGCATTTT. Translating gives CASSERTGGWGSNQPQHF.

This clonotype was seen more than once but under ten times. A far larger clone lies a single base away; this is likely a read error. The chain recombines TRBV2 with TRBJ2-3; 11 bases are a match to TRBD2. CDR3 size: 15 residues. Germline assignment: CDR1 SNHLY and CDR2 FYNNEI. The trim removed 7 bases at V and 5 bases at J, leaving 8 bases unmatched. The CDR3 DNA is TGTGCCAGCAACTTCGTTAGCGGGGGGGAAGATACGCAGTATTTT. Translation: CASNFVSGGEDTQYF.

This clonotype was counted a few times. This rearrangement joins TRBV19 to TRBJ2-7; the D is unclear. Germline-derived CDR1 and CDR2 are LNHDA and SQIVND (reference sequence). Trimming took off 3 bases at V and 0 bases at J, with 12 bases between the two ends. This CDR3 is 15 amino acids long. The CDR3 nucleotides read TGTGCCAGTAGTATCAGGACCACCATCTCCTACGAGCAGTACTTC. Protein sequence: CASSIRTTISYEQYF.

In the case of this clonotype: This may be a read error, as it is one base from a much larger clone. The genes are TRBV2 and TRBJ1-5, with D perhaps TRBD1 (6 bases). Germline V gene sequence: CDR1 SNHLY, CDR2 FYNNEI. The CDR3 contains 13 residues. The CDR3 DNA follows: TGTGCCAGCATCCGGGACAAAAATCAGCCCCGGCATTTT. Protein sequence: CASIRDKNQPRHF.

This clonotype was picked up many times. V and J are TRBV12-3 or TRBV12-4 and TRBJ1-1; D remains unclear. The length of the CDR3 is 13 residues. V was shortened by 5 bases and J by 3 bases, with 10 bases between the two germline ends. The chain's CDR3 is CASSPYSDTEAFF. CDR3 bases: TGTGCCAGCAGTCCATACAGTGACACTGAAGCTTTCTTT.

This clonotype occurred a few times. The chain links TRBV6-5 to TRBJ1-4; D unresolved. Germline V gene data show CDR1 as MNHEY and CDR2 as SVGAGI. This CDR3 is 14 amino acids long. V was clipped by 4 bases and J by 7 bases, with 13 bases between them. The CDR3 DNA sequence: TGTGCCAGCAGTTCGGACCAATTCGGTGAAAAACTGTTTTTT. Translated, it gives CASSSDQFGEKLFF.

This clonotype has a count of ten or more. The V gene is TRBV6-1, the J gene TRBJ2-3; 10 bases match TRBD2. This CDR3 comprises 16 residues. Looked up from germline, CDR1 is MNHNS and CDR2 is SASEGT. V lost 7 bases to trimming and J lost 1 base; unmatched junction nucleotides: 8. CDR3 region: CASKGGLAGGTDTQYF. The CDR3 bases are TGTGCCAGCAAAGGGGGGCTAGCGGGGGGCACAGATACGCAGTATTTT.

This clonotype showed up just a few times. The chain uses TRBV12-3 or TRBV12-4 and TRBJ2-3; TRBD1 matches at 7 bases. The J call could be wrong; TRBJ1-5 is a better fit for the DNA end. The CDR3 is 15 amino acids. The DNA of the CDR3 is TGTGCCAGCAGCGTTCTCAGGGGGGTTGGGGATACGCAGCATTTT. It codes for CASSVLRGVGDTQHF.

V usage is TRBV27 and J usage is TRBJ2-7; D is possibly TRBD2 (6 bases). Germline CDR1 and CDR2: MNHEY and SMNVEV (reference sequence). Trimming took 0 bases from V and 5 from J, leaving 17 bases between them. CDR3 size: 16 residues. CDR3 sequence reads: CASSLSRTVGGHEQYF. The CDR3 coding sequence is TGTGCCAGCAGTTTATCAAGGACGGTTGGAGGGCACGAGCAGTACTTC.

The gene calls are TRBV11-3 and TRBJ2-5; 8 nucleotides align to TRBD2. J gave up 4 bases and V 5 bases, and 6 bases lay outside the gene matches. Looked up from germline, CDR1 is SGHNT and CDR2 is YENEEA. The CDR3 sequence is 14 residues long. The CDR3 loop reads CASSNPGGRETQYF. In DNA form, the CDR3 reads TGTGCCAGCAGCAACCCGGGGGGGCGAGAGACCCAGTACTTC.

The CDR3 DNA reads as TGTGCCAGCAGCTTGACAGGGAGTAACACTGAAGCTTTCTTT. Amino acids: CASSLTGSNTEAFF. The rearrangement uses TRBV11-2 and TRBJ1-1; 7 positions match TRBD1. The germline CDR1 and CDR2 sequences are SGHAT and FQNNGV. V gave up 3 bases and J gave up 2 bases; unmatched junction bases: 3. The CDR3 is made up of 14 amino acids.

In this sample, this clonotype turned up many times. The rearrangement links TRBV11-3 to TRBJ2-5; D not resolved. V lost 5 bases and J lost 3, with 16 bases in between. Germline V lookup: CDR1 SGHNT, CDR2 YENEEA. There are 15 residues in the CDR3. The CDR3 DNA is TGTGCCAGCAGCCCCCCCCAGGTCTGGGAAGAGACCCAGTACTTC. The encoded protein is CASSPPQVWEETQYF.

About this clonotype itself: A read error may explain this, as a much larger clone is one base away. The chain couples TRBV15 to TRBJ2-3; D gene ambiguous. The CDR3 spans 14 residues. The V end lost 8 bases, the J end lost 0 bases, and 12 bases lay between the germline ends. CDR1 LNHNV and CDR2 YYDKDF come from the germline V gene (reference sequence). The CDR3 DNA reads TGTGCCACCCGCCCGGACCTGAGCACAGATACGCAGTATTTT. Its protein product is CATRPDLSTDTQYF.

There are many counts of this clonotype. The chain carries TRBV2 and TRBJ1-1; no reliable D call. The CDR3 spans 12 residues. Between the trimmed V and J ends, which lost 2 bases and 3 bases, there was a span of 4 bases. Germline assignment: CDR1 SNHLY and CDR2 FYNNEI. The CDR3 region is CASSERDTEAFF. CDR3 in DNA: TGTGCCAGCAGTGAACGGGACACTGAAGCTTTCTTT.

The sample holds many counts of this clonotype. The V gene is TRBV18, the J gene TRBJ2-7; no firm D call. V dropped 3 bases and J dropped 5 bases, with 17 bases sitting between them. In germline, CDR1 is KGHSH, CDR2 LQKENI. The CDR3 covers 15 residues. CDR3 nucleotide sequence: TGTGCCAGCTCACCGAGTCTGACGCAAAGCAACGAGCAGTACTTC. It encodes CASSPSLTQSNEQYF.

Many counts were recorded for this clonotype. The chain joins TRBV28 to TRBJ2-5, with TRBD2 identical over 12 bases. V lost 1 base to trimming and J lost 2 bases; unmatched junction nucleotides: 2. The germline V gene has CDR1 MDHEN and CDR2 SYDVKM. CDR3 length: 16 amino acids. The CDR3 region is CASSLSLAGGQETQYF. CDR3 bases: TGTGCCAGCAGTTTATCTCTAGCGGGGGGGCAAGAGACCCAGTACTTC.

This clonotype was recorded many times. The chain couples TRBV18 to TRBJ1-5, with TRBD1 matching over 8 bases. Per germline, CDR1 KGHSH and CDR2 LQKENI. This CDR3 contains 15 residues. V was pared by 8 bases and J by 5 bases, with 11 bases of the junction left unmatched. The DNA of the CDR3 is TGTGCCAGCACCGGACAGGGTTCCTCTGATCAGCCCCAGCATTTT. It yields the protein CASTGQGSSDQPQHF.

The table lists this clonotype with many counts. The chain uses TRBV7-2 and TRBJ2-7; the D is unclear. The CDR3 extends over 16 amino acids. Per the germline V gene, CDR1 is SGHTA and CDR2 is FQGNSA. Deletions cut 5 bases from V and 0 bases from J, with 17 bases between. This CDR3 is CASSPAPYSDSYEQYF. The CDR3 coding sequence is TGTGCCAGCAGCCCGGCTCCGTACAGTGACTCCTACGAGCAGTACTTC.

The genes are TRBV7-3 and TRBJ2-3; 9 nucleotides align to TRBD2. The germline V gene has CDR1 SGHTA and CDR2 FQGTGA. This CDR3 contains 16 residues. V trimming: 4 bases; J trimming: 0 bases; junction bases outside the gene matches: 5. The CDR3 region has the DNA TGTGCCAGCAGCTCTGGGACTAGCTCTAGCACAGATACGCAGTATTTT. Translation gives CASSSGTSSSTDTQYF.

This sequence joins TRBV5-1 and TRBJ1-1; no firm D call. V gave up 0 bases and J gave up 8 bases, with 14 bases separating them. Germline V CDR1 and CDR2: SGHRS, YFSETQ. CDR3 length: 14 residues. The CDR3 reads CASSLAEVGSEAFF. CDR3 nucleotides: TGCGCCAGCAGCTTGGCCGAGGTGGGCTCAGAAGCTTTCTTT. The full variable domain, its missing parts supplied by reference TRBV5-1 and TRBJ1-1, is KAGVTQTPRYLIKTRGQQVTLSCSPISGHRSVSWYQQTPGQGLQFLFEYFSETQRNKGNFPGRFSGRQFSNSRSEMNVSTLELGDSALYLCASSLAEVGSEAFFGQGTRLTVV.

This clonotype has ten or more counts. The rearrangement joins TRBV5-1 to TRBJ2-3; TRBD1 or TRBD2 may be the D gene (5 bases each). Germline CDR1 reads SGHRS; CDR2 reads YFSETQ. The length of the CDR3 is 14 residues. V was shortened by 5 bases and J by 0 bases, with 10 bases between the two germline ends. CDR3 residues: CASRGPTSTDTQYF. The CDR3 DNA reads TGCGCCAGCAGGGGACCAACTAGCACAGATACGCAGTATTTT.